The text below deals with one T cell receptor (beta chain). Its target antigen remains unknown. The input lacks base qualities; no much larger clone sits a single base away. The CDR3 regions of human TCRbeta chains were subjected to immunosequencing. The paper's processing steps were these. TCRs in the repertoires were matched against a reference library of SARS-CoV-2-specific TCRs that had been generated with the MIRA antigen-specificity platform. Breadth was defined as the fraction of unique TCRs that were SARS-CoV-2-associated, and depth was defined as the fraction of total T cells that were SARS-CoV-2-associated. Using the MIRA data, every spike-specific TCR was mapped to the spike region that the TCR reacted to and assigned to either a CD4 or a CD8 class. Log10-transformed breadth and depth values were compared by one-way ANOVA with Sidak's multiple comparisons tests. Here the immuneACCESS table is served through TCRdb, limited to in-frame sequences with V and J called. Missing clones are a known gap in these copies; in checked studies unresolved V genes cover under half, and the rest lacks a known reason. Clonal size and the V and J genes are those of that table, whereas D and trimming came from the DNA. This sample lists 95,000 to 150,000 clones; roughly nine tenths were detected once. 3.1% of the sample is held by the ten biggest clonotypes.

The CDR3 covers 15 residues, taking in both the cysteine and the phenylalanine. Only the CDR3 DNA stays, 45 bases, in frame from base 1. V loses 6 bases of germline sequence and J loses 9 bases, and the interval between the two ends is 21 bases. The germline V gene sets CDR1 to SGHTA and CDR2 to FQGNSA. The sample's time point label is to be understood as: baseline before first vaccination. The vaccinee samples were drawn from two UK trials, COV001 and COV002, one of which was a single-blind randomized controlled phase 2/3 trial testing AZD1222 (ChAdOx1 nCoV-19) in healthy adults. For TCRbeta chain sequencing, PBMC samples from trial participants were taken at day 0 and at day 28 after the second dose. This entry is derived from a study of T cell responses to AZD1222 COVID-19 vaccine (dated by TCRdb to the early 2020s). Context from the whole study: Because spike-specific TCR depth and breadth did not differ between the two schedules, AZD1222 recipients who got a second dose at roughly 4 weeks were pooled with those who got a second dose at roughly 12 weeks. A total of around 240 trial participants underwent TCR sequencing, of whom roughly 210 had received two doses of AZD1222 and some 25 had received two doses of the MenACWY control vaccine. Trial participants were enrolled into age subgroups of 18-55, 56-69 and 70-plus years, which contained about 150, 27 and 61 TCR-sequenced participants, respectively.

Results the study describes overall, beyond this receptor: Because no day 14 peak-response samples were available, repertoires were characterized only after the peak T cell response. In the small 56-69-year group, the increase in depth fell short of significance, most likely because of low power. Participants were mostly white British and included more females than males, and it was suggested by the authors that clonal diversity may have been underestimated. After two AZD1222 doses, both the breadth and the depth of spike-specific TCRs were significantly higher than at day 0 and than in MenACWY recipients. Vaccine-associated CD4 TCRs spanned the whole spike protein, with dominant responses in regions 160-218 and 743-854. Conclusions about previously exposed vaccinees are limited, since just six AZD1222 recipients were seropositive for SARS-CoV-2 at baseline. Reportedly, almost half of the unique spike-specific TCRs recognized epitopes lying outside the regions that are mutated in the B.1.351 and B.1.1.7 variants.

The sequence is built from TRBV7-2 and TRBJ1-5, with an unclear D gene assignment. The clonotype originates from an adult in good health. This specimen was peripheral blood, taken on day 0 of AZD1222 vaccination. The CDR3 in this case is CASSPQPGPQWPQHF. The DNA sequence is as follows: TGTGCCAGCAGTCCCCAACCGGGCCCACAATGGCCCCAGCATTTT.